These 32 T cell receptor beta chains originate from one sample sequenced in a study of cytomegalovirus exposure and HLA in healthy donors. Clones were sequenced by immunoSEQ multiplex PCR, and TCRdb holds only the in-frame ones, with some missing. The sample records around 300,000 clones, approximately 86% being singletons. Sequences were obtained from PBMCs. These receptors were taken from a woman under 30 in good health and CMV-seronegative.

The rearrangement uses TRBV2 and TRBJ1-5; 9 bases fit TRBD1. The junction had 7 bases not matched to a gene; V was cut back by 6 bases and J by 1 base. Germline V gives CDR1 SNHLY, CDR2 FYNNEI. The length of the CDR3 is 16 residues. Written as DNA, the CDR3 is TGTGCCAGCAGGGTCGGACAGGGGACAAGCAATCAGCCCCAGCATTTT. Its protein product is CASRVGQGTSNQPQHF.

The chain couples TRBV21-1 to TRBJ2-1; whether TRBD2, the table's D call, matches the DNA was not checked. TRBV21-1 is noted as a pseudogene. The CDR3 covers 18 residues. The CDR3 DNA follows: TGTGCCAGCAACGAAAGGGGCGATAGCGGGGGGAGCTACAATGAGCAGTTCTTC. Protein: CASNERGDSGGSYNEQFF.

The J gene is TRBJ2-1, the V gene TRBV6-4; tentative D call: TRBD1 (6 bases). The CDR3 loop spans 14 amino acids. Per germline, CDR1 MRHNA and CDR2 SNTAGT. The V end lost 5 bases, the J end lost 4 bases, and 12 bases lay between the germline ends. In DNA form, the CDR3 reads TGTGCCAGCAGTTACGGACAGTCATACAATGAGCAGTTCTTC. Residues: CASSYGQSYNEQFF.

V is TRBV27 and J is TRBJ1-1; weak D call: TRBD1 (5 bases). Per germline, CDR1 MNHEY and CDR2 SMNVEV (reference sequence). This CDR3 spans 17 amino acids. The V end lost 5 bases, the J end lost 1 base, and 20 bases lay between the germline ends. The CDR3 reads CASSALRWGEGNTEAFF. CDR3 in DNA: TGTGCCAGCAGTGCCTTGCGGTGGGGGGAAGGGAACACTGAAGCTTTCTTT.

This clone showed up just once. CDR3 sequence: CSVEATRYEQFF. DNA for the CDR3: TGCAGCGTTGAAGCTACTAGATATGAGCAGTTCTTC. The rearrangement links TRBV29-1 to TRBJ2-1; tentatively, D is TRBD2 (5 bases). This CDR3 contains 12 residues. The germline gives CDR1 SQVTM, CDR2 ANQGSEA. Trimming stripped 1 base from V and 8 bases from J, with 9 bases between.

This clone was detected a few times. This chain uses TRBV18 with TRBJ1-5; D unclear. The V end was cut by 3 bases, the J end by 5 bases, with 5 bases between. The CDR3 runs to 12 residues. Germline V gives CDR1 KGHSH, CDR2 LQKENI. CDR3 bases: TGTGCCAGCTCACCCGCAGATCAGCCCCAGCATTTT. It yields the protein CASSPADQPQHF.

The chain joins TRBV4-1 to TRBJ1-2, with 9 bases matching TRBD1. Germline-derived CDR1 and CDR2 are MGHRA and YSYEKL. This CDR3 has 16 residues. Losses at the gene ends were 0 bases for V and 4 bases for J; bases not matched to a gene: 6. CDR3: CASSQDSGTGSYGYTF. The CDR3 DNA sequence: TGCGCCAGCAGCCAAGATAGTGGGACAGGGTCCTATGGCTACACCTTC.

This clone was seen once. Given a much more abundant clone one base away, this may be a read error. CDR3 in DNA: TGTGCCAGCAGCGGGACAGGGATGAACACTGAAGCTTTCTTT. It translates to CASSGTGMNTEAFF. The chain uses TRBV7-9 and TRBJ1-1, with 9 bases identical to TRBD1. CDR1 and CDR2 (germline): SEHNR, FQNEAQ (reference sequence). Trimming at V came to 5 bases and at J to 0 bases, leaving 1 base not matched to a gene. The CDR3 totals 14 residues.

CDR3 region: CASSLSAAGGYEQYF. CDR3 in DNA: TGTGCCAGCAGCTTAAGTGCCGCGGGAGGGTACGAGCAGTACTTC. The chain recombines TRBV11-3 with TRBJ2-7; 9 bases map to TRBD2. Germline loops: CDR1 SGHNT, CDR2 YENEEA. This CDR3 comprises 15 residues. J lost 4 bases, V lost 2 bases, and 6 bases had no gene match.

The genes are TRBV6-5 and TRBJ1-3; a possible D gene is TRBD1 (6 bases). Germline-derived CDR1 and CDR2 are MNHEY and SVGAGI. V was pared by 0 bases and J by 8 bases, with 14 bases between. The CDR3 extends over 15 amino acids. The CDR3 spells CASSYSRQAGDTIYF. For the CDR3, the DNA is TGTGCCAGCAGTTACTCGAGGCAGGCAGGGGACACCATATATTTT.

V usage is TRBV27 and J usage is TRBJ2-1, with TRBD2 matching 9 bases. CDR3 length: 15 residues. Germline V gene lookup returns CDR1 MNHEY and CDR2 SMNVEV (reference sequence). V shed 7 bases, J shed 2 bases, and the junction held 6 bases outside the gene matches. The CDR3: CASTGGGAAYNEQFF. CDR3 bases: TGTGCCAGCACCGGCGGGGGGGCGGCCTACAATGAGCAGTTCTTC.

V usage is TRBV15 and J usage is TRBJ1-3; D remains unclear. Deletions cut 0 bases from V and 5 bases from J, with 8 bases between. The CDR3 extends over 14 amino acids. In germline, CDR1 is LNHNV, CDR2 YYDKDF (reference sequence). Here the CDR3 reads CATSRDLNRNTIYF. As DNA, the CDR3 is TGTGCCACCAGCAGAGATTTAAATCGAAACACCATATATTTT.

The chain carries TRBV30 and TRBJ2-7, with 7 nucleotides matching TRBD1. Per the germline V gene, CDR1 is GTSNPN and CDR2 is SVGIG (reference sequence). This CDR3 has 13 residues. V gave up 7 bases and J gave up 4 bases; unmatched junction bases: 10. CDR3: CASSKGGWYEQYF. In DNA form, the CDR3 reads TGTGCCTCCTCAAAAGGGGGCTGGTACGAGCAGTACTTC.

The chain is built from TRBV15 and TRBJ2-5, with a tentative D call TRBD1 (6 bases). Germline assignment: CDR1 LNHNV and CDR2 YYDKDF (reference sequence). This CDR3 is 14 amino acids long. V lost 8 bases to trimming and J lost 1 base, with 14 bases between them. In DNA form, the CDR3 reads TGTGCCACCGCGGCCGGGACACTCCAAGAGACCCAGTACTTC. Its protein is CATAAGTLQETQYF.

A few counts support this clone. The chain employs TRBV7-2 and TRBJ2-1, with 11 bases that match TRBD2. Losses at the gene ends were 7 bases for V and 5 bases for J; bases not matched to a gene: 4. Germline V gene lookup returns CDR1 SGHTA and CDR2 FQGNSA. CDR3 length: 14 amino acids. The CDR3, as DNA: TGTGCCAGCACGACTAGCGGGAAGAACAATGAGCAGTTCTTC. It yields the protein CASTTSGKNNEQFF.

V and J are TRBV5-1 and TRBJ1-6; perhaps TRBD1 as D (5 bases). The germline CDR1 and CDR2 sequences are SGHRS and YFSETQ. V was trimmed by 3 bases and J by 7 bases, leaving 8 bases between them. The CDR3 runs to 13 residues. The CDR3 is CASSSDKNSPLHF. The CDR3 DNA is TGCGCCAGCAGCTCGGACAAGAATTCACCCCTCCACTTT.

This chain connects TRBV11-2 to TRBJ1-2; 8 nucleotides match TRBD1. Germline V gene sequence: CDR1 SGHAT, CDR2 FQNNGV. J lost 4 bases, V lost 1 base, and 8 bases had no gene match. The CDR3 contains 16 residues. The CDR3 DNA follows: TGTGCCAGCAGCTTAGTAGGGGACAGGAGTCTCTATGGCTACACCTTC. The encoded protein is CASSLVGDRSLYGYTF.

The gene calls are TRBV6-6 and TRBJ2-1, with 7 bases aligning to TRBD2. CDR1 is MNHNY and CDR2 is SVGAGI in the germline V gene (reference sequence). CDR3 length equals 14 residues. V was clipped by 8 bases and J by 6 bases; unmatched bases: 10. The chain's CDR3 is CASLIGGGGNEQFF. The DNA of the CDR3 is TGTGCCAGCCTCATAGGCGGCGGGGGCAATGAGCAGTTCTTC.

This chain links TRBV6-1 with TRBJ1-2; maybe TRBD1 (6 bases). The germline gives CDR1 MNHNS, CDR2 SASEGT. Trimming removed 6 bases from V and 7 bases from J, with 9 bases in between. The CDR3 sequence is 11 residues long. The CDR3: CASSRGGGYTF. The CDR3 DNA follows: TGTGCCAGCAGCCGAGGGGGTGGCTACACCTTC.

The chain employs TRBV7-9 and TRBJ1-5; 7 bases are a match to TRBD1. The CDR3 contains 15 residues. Unmatched junction bases numbered 3, after V lost 1 base and J lost 3 bases. CDR1 and CDR2 (germline): SEHNR, FQNEAQ (reference sequence). The CDR3 nucleotides read TGTGCCAGCAGCTTAGGGCAGGGGGACAATCAGCCCCAGCATTTT. Protein: CASSLGQGDNQPQHF.

Only one count was recorded for this clone. The chain employs TRBV7-7 and TRBJ2-5, with 14 positions matching TRBD2. The V segment lost 5 bases and the J segment 1 base; nucleotides outside the gene matches: 6. Looked up from germline, CDR1 is SSHAT and CDR2 is FNYEAQ (reference sequence). CDR3 length equals 17 residues. The CDR3 region has the DNA TGTGCCAGCAGCCGTTCAGGGACTAGCGGGAGCCAAGAGACCCAGTACTTC. This codes for CASSRSGTSGSQETQYF.

V usage is TRBV11-2 and J usage is TRBJ2-5, with 9 bases matching TRBD2. The CDR3 covers 15 residues. Germline V gives CDR1 SGHAT, CDR2 FQNNGV. The V and J ends lost 7 bases and 1 base, in that order; junction bases with no gene match: 7. The CDR3 reads CASTLGGRGQETQYF. CDR3 DNA: TGTGCCAGCACCCTGGGCGGGAGGGGCCAAGAGACCCAGTACTTC.

This rearrangement joins TRBV28 to TRBJ1-2; D possibly corresponds to TRBD1 (5 bases). From germline, CDR1 is MDHEN and CDR2 SYDVKM. With 6 bases removed from V and 2 bases from J, the gap between germline ends came to 10 bases. The CDR3 is 13 amino acids. The CDR3 spells CASRQEANYGYTF. For the CDR3, the DNA is TGTGCCAGCAGACAGGAAGCCAACTATGGCTACACCTTC.

V usage is TRBV18 and J usage is TRBJ2-7; 7 bases line up with TRBD1. Trimming removed 2 bases from V and 0 bases from J; junction bases left unmatched: 4. The CDR3 contains 15 residues. Germline CDR1 reads KGHSH; CDR2 reads LQKENI. CDR3 in amino acids: CASSPTDRVSYEQYF. The CDR3 DNA follows: TGTGCCAGCTCACCAACCGACAGGGTCTCCTACGAGCAGTACTTC. The whole variable domain, filled in from reference TRBV18 and TRBJ2-7, reads NAGVMQNPRHLVRRRGQEARLRCSPMKGHSHVYWYRQLPEEGLKFMVYLQKENIIDESGMPKERFSAEFPKEGPSILRIQQVVRGDSAAYFCASSPTDRVSYEQYFGPGTRLTVT.

This clone was counted once. V is TRBV5-8 and J is TRBJ2-7, with TRBD1 identical over 8 bases. CDR1 is SGHTS and CDR2 is YDEGEE in the germline V gene. CDR3 size: 14 residues. With V trimmed by 0 bases and J by 7 bases, 6 bases remained unmatched. The DNA of the CDR3 is TGTGCCAGCAGCTTGGTGCAGGGGGCTGGGGAGCAGTACTTC. Amino acid sequence: CASSLVQGAGEQYF.

This clone was detected only a few times. V gene TRBV19 combines with J gene TRBJ1-1; 11 bases agree with TRBD1. This CDR3 has 15 amino acids. Germline assignment: CDR1 LNHDA and CDR2 SQIVND (reference sequence). V lost 6 bases, J lost 3 bases, and 6 bases stayed unmatched. The CDR3 nucleotides are TGTGCCAGTAGCCTCCGGGACAGGGGGGACACTGAAGCTTTCTTT. Residues: CASSLRDRGDTEAFF. Supplemented by reference TRBV19 and TRBJ1-1, the full variable domain reads DGGITQSPKYLFRKEGQNVTLSCEQNLNHDAMYWYRQDPGQGLRLIYYSQIVNDFQKGDIAEGYSVSREKKESFPLTVTSAQKNPTAFYLCASSLRDRGDTEAFFGQGTRLTVV.

The genes are TRBV29-1 and TRBJ1-1; no clear D. The CDR3 runs 12 residues. CDR1 and CDR2 (germline): SQVTM, ANQGSEA. The V and J ends lost 7 bases and 1 base respectively, with 10 bases between them. Here the CDR3 reads CSAGDRNTEAFF. CDR3 nucleotides: TGCAGCGCCGGAGATCGGAACACTGAAGCTTTCTTT.

With respect to this clone: One end of the junction fails to match germline, which may point to a read error. V and J are TRBV7-7 and TRBJ2-7, with 9 positions matching TRBD1. Per the germline V gene, CDR1 is SSHAT and CDR2 is FNYEAQ (reference sequence). The CDR3 consists of 15 residues. CDR3 sequence (DNA): TGTGCTAGCAGCTTAGGAGACAGGGGGACCTACGAGCAGTACTTC. Protein sequence: CASSLGDRGTYEQYF.

This chain joins TRBV28 and TRBJ1-4; maybe TRBD1 (6 bases). The V gene lost 5 bases and the J gene lost 4 bases, with 14 bases spanning the gap. This CDR3 contains 15 residues. CDR1 MDHEN and CDR2 SYDVKM come from the germline V gene. The CDR3 DNA sequence: TGTGCCAGCAGTCCCTGGGGGCAGGATAATGAAAAACTGTTTTTT. Translation gives CASSPWGQDNEKLFF.

The V gene is TRBV5-5, the J gene TRBJ1-1; 8 bases are a match to TRBD1. CDR1 is SGHKS and CDR2 is YYEKEE in the germline V gene (reference sequence). The CDR3 sequence is 13 residues long. J was trimmed by 4 bases and V by 6 bases; bases with no gene match: 5. In nucleotides, the CDR3 is TGTGCCAGCACCCGCACAGGGGGCACTGAAGCTTTCTTT. It encodes CASTRTGGTEAFF.

J is TRBJ2-7 and V is TRBV2, with D perhaps TRBD2 (7 bases). V was shortened by 6 bases and J by 2 bases, with 14 bases between the two germline ends. Germline V gives CDR1 SNHLY, CDR2 FYNNEI. The CDR3 length is 14 residues. The CDR3 DNA reads as TGTGCCAGCAGGGGCGGGGGCTATACCTACGAGCAGTACTTC. This gives the protein CASRGGGYTYEQYF. The entire variable domain, with the rest obtained from reference TRBV2 and TRBJ2-7, is as follows: EPEVTQTPSHQVTQMGQEVILRCVPISNHLYFYWYRQILGQKVEFLVSFYNNEISEKSEIFDDQFSVERPDGSNFTLKIRSTKLEDSAMYFCASRGGGYTYEQYFGPGTRLTVT.

CDR3 protein: CASSKTGASGTEAFF. The DNA of the CDR3 is TGTGCCAGCAGCAAAACAGGGGCGAGTGGCACTGAAGCTTTCTTT. The chain links TRBV11-3 to TRBJ1-1; 7 positions match TRBD1. CDR1 is SGHNT and CDR2 is YENEEA in the germline V gene. The V gene end was trimmed by 5 bases and the J gene end by 4 bases; junction bases not matched to a gene: 10. This CDR3 has 15 amino acids.